There are a few counts of the clone carrying this TCR beta chain. Trimming shortened V by 0 bases and J by 0 bases, and 10 bases separated the two germline ends. CDR1 and CDR2 from the germline V gene are KGHSH and LQKENI. This CDR3 spans 16 amino acids. Produced via immunoSEQ multiplex PCR; TCRdb's table is partial and in-frame only. Here the sample spans hundreds of thousands of clones, more than 70% being singletons. The sample belongs to a study of shared T cell receptors in the human thymus. The same data also went into a second study, on human thymus T cells. According to that study: Among the donors, all were healthy Finnish infants having corrective surgery for congenital heart defects. Corrective heart surgery yielded resections, and these provided the thymus tissue. Use of V and J genes seemed skewed within the thymic and blood repertoires. Related research described thymic repertoires that were highly overlapping among unrelated individuals.

V gene TRBV18 combines with J gene TRBJ2-3; D call uncertain. The TCR originated in a boy in the first two years of life with a congenital heart defect. Sequenced: thymocytes. The CDR3 region is CASSPPKAVSTDTQYF. The CDR3, as DNA: TGTGCCAGCTCACCACCGAAAGCCGTAAGCACAGATACGCAGTATTTT.